This TCR beta chain was recovered during a study of blood T cell repertoires in COVID-19. The overall study: PBMCs, B-cell-depleted T cells, or T cells were the source of the cDNA or gDNA that made up the material.

Per the original data handling: The authors estimated nucleated cell counts from reference gene primer amplification. Using immunoSEQ multiplex PCR, the repertoire was profiled, and TCRdb retains in-frame clones only, with some absent. V and J calls and clone size are those listed in that table; D and trimming were worked out from the DNA. The sample gives 350,000 to 500,000 clones, over 85% of which show up once; 0.8% to 0.85% is in the top ten. The CDR3 has 14 residues. Germline assignment: CDR1 LGHNA and CDR2 YNFKEQ. Deletions cut 3 bases from V and 1 base from J, with 8 bases between. Sequenced material: peripheral blood. V is TRBV4-2 and J is TRBJ2-3, with D tentatively TRBD1 (5 bases). The receptor was derived from a man aged 18-30 years with COVID-19, enrolled during active disease. CDR3 DNA sequence: TGTGCCAGCAGCCATCTCAGGGGCACAGATACGCAGTATTTT. Amino acid sequence: CASSHLRGTDTQYF.